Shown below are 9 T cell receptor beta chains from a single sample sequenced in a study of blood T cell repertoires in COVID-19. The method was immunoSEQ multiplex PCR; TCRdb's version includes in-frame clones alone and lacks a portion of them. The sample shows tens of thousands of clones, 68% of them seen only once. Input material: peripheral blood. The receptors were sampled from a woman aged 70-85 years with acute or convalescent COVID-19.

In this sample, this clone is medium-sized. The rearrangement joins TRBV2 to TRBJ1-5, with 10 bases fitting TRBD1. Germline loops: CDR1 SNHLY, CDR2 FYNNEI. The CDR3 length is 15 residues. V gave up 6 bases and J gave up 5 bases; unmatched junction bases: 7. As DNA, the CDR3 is TGTGCCAGCAGACTCGGGACAGGGGACGATCAGCCCCAGCATTTT. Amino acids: CASRLGTGDDQPQHF.

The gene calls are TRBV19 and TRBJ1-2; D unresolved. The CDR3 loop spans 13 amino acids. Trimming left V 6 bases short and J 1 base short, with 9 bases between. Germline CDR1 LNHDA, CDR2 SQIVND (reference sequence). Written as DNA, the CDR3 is TGTGCCAGTAGGACGGAGATTAACTATGGCTACACCTTC. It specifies CASRTEINYGYTF. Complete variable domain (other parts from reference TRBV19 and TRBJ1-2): DGGITQSPKYLFRKEGQNVTLSCEQNLNHDAMYWYRQDPGQGLRLIYYSQIVNDFQKGDIAEGYSVSREKKESFPLTVTSAQKNPTAFYLCASRTEINYGYTFGSGTRLTVV.

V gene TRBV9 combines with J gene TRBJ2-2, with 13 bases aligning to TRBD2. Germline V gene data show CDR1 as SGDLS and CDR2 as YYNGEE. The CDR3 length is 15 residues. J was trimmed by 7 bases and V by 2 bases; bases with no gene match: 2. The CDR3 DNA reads TGTGCCAGCAGCGTCGGGACTAGCGGGGTCGGGGAGCTGTTTTTT. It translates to CASSVGTSGVGELFF. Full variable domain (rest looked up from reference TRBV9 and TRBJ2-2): DSGVTQTPKHLITATGQRVTLRCSPRSGDLSVYWYQQSLDQGLQFLIQYYNGEERAKGNILERFSAQQFPDLHSELNLSSLELGDSALYFCASSVGTSGVGELFFGEGSRLTVL.

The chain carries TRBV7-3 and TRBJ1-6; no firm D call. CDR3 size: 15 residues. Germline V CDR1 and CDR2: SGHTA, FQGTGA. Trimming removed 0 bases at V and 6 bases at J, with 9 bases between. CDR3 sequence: CASSLTGVGNSPLHF. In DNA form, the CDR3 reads TGTGCCAGCAGCTTAACCGGGGTGGGTAATTCACCCCTCCACTTT.

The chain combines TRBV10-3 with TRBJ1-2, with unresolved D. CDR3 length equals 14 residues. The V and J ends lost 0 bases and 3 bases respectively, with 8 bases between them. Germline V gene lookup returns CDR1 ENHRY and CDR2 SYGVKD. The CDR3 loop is CAISESEGDYGYTF. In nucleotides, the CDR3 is TGTGCCATCAGTGAGTCGGAAGGAGACTATGGCTACACCTTC.

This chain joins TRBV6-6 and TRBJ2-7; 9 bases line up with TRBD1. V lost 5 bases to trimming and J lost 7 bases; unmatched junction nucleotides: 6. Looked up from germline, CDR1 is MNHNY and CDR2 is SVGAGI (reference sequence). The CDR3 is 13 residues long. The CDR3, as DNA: TGTGCCAGCAGTGGGACAGGGCTTGGAGAGCAGTACTTC. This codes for CASSGTGLGEQYF.

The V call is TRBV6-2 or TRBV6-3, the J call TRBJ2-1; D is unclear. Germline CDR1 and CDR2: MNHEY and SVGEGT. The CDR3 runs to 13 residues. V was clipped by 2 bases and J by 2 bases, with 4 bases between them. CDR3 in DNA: TGTGCCAGCAGTTACACAACCTACAATGAGCAGTTCTTC. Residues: CASSYTTYNEQFF.

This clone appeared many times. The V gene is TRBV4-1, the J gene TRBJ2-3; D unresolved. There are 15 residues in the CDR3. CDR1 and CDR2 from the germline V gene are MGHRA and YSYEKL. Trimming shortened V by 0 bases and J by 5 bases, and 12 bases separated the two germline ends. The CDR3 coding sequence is TGCGCCAGCAGCCAAGATTCTCCGTCGCGAGATACGCAGTATTTT. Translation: CASSQDSPSRDTQYF.

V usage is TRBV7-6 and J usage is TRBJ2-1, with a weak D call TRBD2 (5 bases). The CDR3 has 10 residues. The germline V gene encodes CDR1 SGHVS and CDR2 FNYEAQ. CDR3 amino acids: CATGYNEQFF. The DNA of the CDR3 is TGTGCAACGGGGTACAATGAGCAGTTCTTC.